This paragraph covers one T cell receptor (beta chain) sequence. Over several immunoSEQ plates, each subset's genomic DNA was distributed in even portions. Data came from immunoSEQ multiplex PCR; TCRdb stores just in-frame clones and leaves some out. The data hold about 2.4 million clones, with 93% observed a single time. This sample was included in a study of shared clonotypes between healthy human individuals. The CDR3 contains 19 residues. Germline V gives CDR1 SGHAT, CDR2 FQNNGV. Trimming stripped 2 bases from V and 3 bases from J, with 24 bases between. The origin of this receptor is a man aged 18 to 30 in good health. Some clones in this sample may be carry-over from other donors' samples. The chain has TRBV11-2 and TRBJ2-3; D unclear. Sequenced: naive CD4+ T cells from PBMCs. Subset meaning: CD45RA+ positively selected. The CDR3 loop reads CASSLFVGPAGGNTDTQYF. CDR3 DNA: TGTGCCAGCAGCTTATTTGTTGGCCCAGCTGGCGGAAATACAGATACGCAGTATTTT.